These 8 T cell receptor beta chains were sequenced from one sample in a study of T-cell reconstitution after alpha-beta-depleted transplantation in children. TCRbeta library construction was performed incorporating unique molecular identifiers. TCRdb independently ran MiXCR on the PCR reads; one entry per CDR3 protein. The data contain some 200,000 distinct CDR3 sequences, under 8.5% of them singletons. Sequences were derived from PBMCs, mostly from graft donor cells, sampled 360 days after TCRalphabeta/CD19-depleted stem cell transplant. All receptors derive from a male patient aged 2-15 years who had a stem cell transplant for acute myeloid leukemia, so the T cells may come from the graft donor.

DNA of the CDR3: TGTGCCAGCAGTCCGGACCCCTCCTACGAGCAGTACTTC. Protein product: CASSPDPSYEQYF. The chain is built from TRBV27 and TRBJ2-7, with D uncertain. Looked up from germline, CDR1 is MNHEY and CDR2 is SMNVEV (reference sequence). The length of the CDR3 is 13 residues. V was cut by 5 bases and J by 0 bases, with 8 bases left in between.

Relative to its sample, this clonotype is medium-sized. CDR3 sequence: CAISTTKIGSSGANVLTF. CDR3 bases: TGTGCCATCAGCACTACTAAAATAGGGTCCTCTGGGGCCAACGTCCTGACTTTC. V usage is TRBV10-3 and J usage is TRBJ2-6; D gene uncertain. Trimming left V 6 bases short and J 0 bases short, with 18 bases between. CDR3 length equals 18 residues. Germline values: CDR1 ENHRY, CDR2 SYGVKD.

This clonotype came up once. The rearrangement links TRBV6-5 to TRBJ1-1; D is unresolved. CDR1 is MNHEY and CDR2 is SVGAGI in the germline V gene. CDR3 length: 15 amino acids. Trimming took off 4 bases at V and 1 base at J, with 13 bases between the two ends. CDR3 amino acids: CASSSPWAGNTEAFF. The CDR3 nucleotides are TGTGCCAGCAGTTCCCCTTGGGCAGGGAACACTGAAGCTTTCTTT.

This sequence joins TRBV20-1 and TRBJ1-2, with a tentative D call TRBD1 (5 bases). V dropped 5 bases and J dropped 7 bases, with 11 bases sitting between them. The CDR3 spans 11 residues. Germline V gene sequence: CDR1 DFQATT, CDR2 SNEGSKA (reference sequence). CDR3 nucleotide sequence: TGCAGTGCTCCCCAGGGAAGTGGCTACACCTTC. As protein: CSAPQGSGYTF.

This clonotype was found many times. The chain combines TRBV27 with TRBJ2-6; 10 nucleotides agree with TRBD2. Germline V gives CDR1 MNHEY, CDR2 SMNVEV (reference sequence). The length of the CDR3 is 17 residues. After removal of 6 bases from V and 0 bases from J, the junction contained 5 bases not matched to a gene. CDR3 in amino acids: CASRKGLADSGANVLTF. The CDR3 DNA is TGTGCCAGCAGAAAAGGACTAGCGGACTCTGGGGCCAACGTCCTGACTTTC.

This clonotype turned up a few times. CDR3 in amino acids: CSAPGPGNTEAFF. The CDR3 coding sequence is TGCAGTGCCCCCGGGCCAGGGAACACTGAAGCTTTCTTT. The chain is built from TRBV20-1 and TRBJ1-1; D is unresolved. This CDR3 comprises 13 residues. Germline V gene lookup returns CDR1 DFQATT and CDR2 SNEGSKA (reference sequence). V lost 6 bases to trimming and J lost 1 base, with 12 bases between them.

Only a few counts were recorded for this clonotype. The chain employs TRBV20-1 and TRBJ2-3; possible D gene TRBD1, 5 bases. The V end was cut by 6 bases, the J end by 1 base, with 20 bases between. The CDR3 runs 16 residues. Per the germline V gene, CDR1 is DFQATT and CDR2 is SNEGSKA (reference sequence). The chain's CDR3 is CSAHGSHPTGTDTQYF. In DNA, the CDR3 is TGCAGTGCCCACGGCTCCCACCCGACAGGCACAGATACGCAGTATTTT.

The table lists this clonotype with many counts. The CDR3 loop reads CAIKDLTGNTGELFF. In DNA form, the CDR3 reads TGTGCCATCAAGGATCTGACAGGGAACACCGGGGAGCTGTTTTTT. V and J are TRBV10-3 and TRBJ2-2, with D possibly TRBD1 on 6 matching bases. CDR1 is ENHRY, CDR2 SYGVKD, per germline. The CDR3 is made up of 15 amino acids. Trimming took off 7 bases at V and 1 base at J, with 13 bases between the two ends.